This entry lists 12 T cell receptor beta chains sequenced from one sample in a study of TIL therapy for anti-PD-1-resistant metastatic lung cancer. Time point given: pre-treatment sample, taken before nivolumab and TIL therapy. Tumor tissue came from excised metastases, mostly pleural nodules or supraclavicular lymph nodes. The immunoSEQ assay was v3. Generated by immunoSEQ multiplex PCR, the TCRdb table keeps only in-frame clones and is missing some. The sample has approximately 97,000 clones, 65% seen once. The material was tumor tissue, obtained at baseline. The receptors were gathered from a person between 30 and 79 years old with non-small cell lung cancer.

The chain combines TRBV19 with TRBJ2-7, with a weak D call TRBD1 (6 bases). Germline lookup yields CDR1 LNHDA and CDR2 SQIVND (reference sequence). The CDR3 length is 12 residues. The V end was cut by 6 bases, the J end by 3 bases, with 9 bases between. The CDR3 bases are TGTGCCAGTAGGGACAGCTTCTACGAGCAGTACTTC. This encodes CASRDSFYEQYF.

V usage is TRBV6-4 and J usage is TRBJ1-2; D might be TRBD1 (5 bases). The CDR3 loop spans 14 amino acids. The germline gives CDR1 MRHNA, CDR2 SNTAGT. V lost 2 bases and J lost 7, with 14 bases in between. The CDR3 sequence: CASSDEAGGIGYTF. DNA for the CDR3: TGTGCCAGCAGTGACGAGGCCGGGGGAATTGGCTACACCTTC.

This clone was seen a few times. The chain recombines TRBV27 with TRBJ2-3; no clear D. CDR3 length: 14 residues. V lost 3 bases to trimming and J lost 6 bases, with 13 bases between them. Germline lookup yields CDR1 MNHEY and CDR2 SMNVEV (reference sequence). The CDR3 loop is CASSFFPTADTQYF. The CDR3 coding sequence is TGTGCCAGCAGTTTTTTCCCTACTGCGGATACGCAGTATTTT.

This clone was counted a few times. The gene calls are TRBV9 and TRBJ1-1; D uncertain. The V gene lost 4 bases and the J gene lost 4 bases, with 17 bases spanning the gap. This CDR3 comprises 15 residues. Looked up from germline, CDR1 is SGDLS and CDR2 is YYNGEE. The CDR3 nucleotides are TGTGCCAGCAGCCCACGACCGGGATTGGGCACTGAAGCTTTCTTT. It is translated as CASSPRPGLGTEAFF.

The chain carries TRBV5-1 and TRBJ2-5; 10 bases map to TRBD2. The germline V gene has CDR1 SGHRS and CDR2 YFSETQ. V was clipped by 4 bases and J by 1 base; unmatched bases: 4. The CDR3 is 15 residues long. As DNA, the CDR3 is TGCGCCAGCAGCCATAGCGGGAGGTCCCAAGAGACCCAGTACTTC. Translating it yields CASSHSGRSQETQYF.

This clone was counted a single time. The genes are TRBV9 and TRBJ2-3, with TRBD2 matching 16 bases. Germline V gives CDR1 SGDLS, CDR2 YYNGEE. The CDR3 extends over 18 amino acids. Trimming took 3 bases from V and 0 from J; bases not matched to a gene: 4. Written as DNA, the CDR3 is TGTGCCAGCAGCGCGGGACTAGCGGGAGGGAGGAGCACAGATACGCAGTATTTT. Encoded protein: CASSAGLAGGRSTDTQYF.

The count of this clone is one. The gene calls are TRBV9 and TRBJ2-5; 8 nucleotides agree with TRBD2. The CDR3 is 15 residues long. Germline V lookup: CDR1 SGDLS, CDR2 YYNGEE. V lost 3 bases, J lost 5 bases, and 9 bases stayed unmatched. The CDR3 DNA reads TGTGCCAGCAGCGAAGGGATACTAGCGGTGGAGACCCAGTACTTC. Translation: CASSEGILAVETQYF.

CDR3 nucleotide sequence: TGCGCCAGCAGCTTGGGCCTAGCGGGGAATTCACATACGCAGTATTTT. It is translated as CASSLGLAGNSHTQYF. The chain carries TRBV5-1 and TRBJ2-3, with 9 bases that match TRBD2. Germline CDR1 and CDR2: SGHRS and YFSETQ. V shed 0 bases, J shed 7 bases, and the junction held 9 bases outside the gene matches. The CDR3 covers 16 residues.

V is TRBV7-2 and J is TRBJ2-7; 8 nucleotides align to TRBD1. Germline CDR1 is SGHTA and CDR2 is FQGNSA. The CDR3 spans 16 residues. V shed 2 bases and J 4 bases; nucleotides not matched to a gene: 10. The CDR3 here is CASSLKSGDRGYEQYF. The CDR3 DNA follows: TGTGCCAGCAGCTTAAAAAGTGGAGACAGGGGTTACGAGCAGTACTTC.

The count of this clone is one. The rearrangement joins TRBV24-1 to TRBJ2-1; 7 nucleotides agree with TRBD2. The J segment lost 9 bases and the V segment lost 9 bases, leaving 13 bases of the junction unmatched. Germline V gene data show CDR1 as KGHDR and CDR2 as SFDVKD. This CDR3 is built from 14 residues. The CDR3 region is CATGLGGLSGEQFF. In DNA form, the CDR3 reads TGTGCCACCGGCCTGGGAGGGTTATCCGGTGAGCAGTTCTTC.

The V call is TRBV7-9, the J call TRBJ1-5, with D perhaps matching TRBD1 (6 bases). V was cut by 5 bases and J by 4 bases, with 9 bases left in between. The CDR3 extends over 13 amino acids. CDR1 and CDR2 (germline): SEHNR, FQNEAQ (reference sequence). CDR3 bases: TGTGCCAGCAGCGCACAGGGAAATCAGCCCCAGCATTTT. Protein product: CASSAQGNQPQHF. The variable domain in full, completed from reference TRBV7-9 and TRBJ1-5, reads DTGVSQNPRHKITKRGQNVTFRCDPISEHNRLYWYRQTLGQGPEFLTYFQNEAQLEKSRLLSDRFSAERPKGSFSTLEIQRTEQGDSAMYLCASSAQGNQPQHFGDGTRLSIL.

The sample holds a few counts of this clone. The chain couples TRBV2 to TRBJ1-1, with 7 bases fitting TRBD1. The germline V gene encodes CDR1 SNHLY and CDR2 FYNNEI. CDR3 size: 15 residues. J was trimmed by 6 bases and V by 9 bases; bases with no gene match: 16. The CDR3 reads CASTRMAGGRAEAFF. Here the CDR3 DNA reads TGTGCCAGTACTCGAATGGCAGGGGGGAGGGCTGAAGCTTTCTTT.